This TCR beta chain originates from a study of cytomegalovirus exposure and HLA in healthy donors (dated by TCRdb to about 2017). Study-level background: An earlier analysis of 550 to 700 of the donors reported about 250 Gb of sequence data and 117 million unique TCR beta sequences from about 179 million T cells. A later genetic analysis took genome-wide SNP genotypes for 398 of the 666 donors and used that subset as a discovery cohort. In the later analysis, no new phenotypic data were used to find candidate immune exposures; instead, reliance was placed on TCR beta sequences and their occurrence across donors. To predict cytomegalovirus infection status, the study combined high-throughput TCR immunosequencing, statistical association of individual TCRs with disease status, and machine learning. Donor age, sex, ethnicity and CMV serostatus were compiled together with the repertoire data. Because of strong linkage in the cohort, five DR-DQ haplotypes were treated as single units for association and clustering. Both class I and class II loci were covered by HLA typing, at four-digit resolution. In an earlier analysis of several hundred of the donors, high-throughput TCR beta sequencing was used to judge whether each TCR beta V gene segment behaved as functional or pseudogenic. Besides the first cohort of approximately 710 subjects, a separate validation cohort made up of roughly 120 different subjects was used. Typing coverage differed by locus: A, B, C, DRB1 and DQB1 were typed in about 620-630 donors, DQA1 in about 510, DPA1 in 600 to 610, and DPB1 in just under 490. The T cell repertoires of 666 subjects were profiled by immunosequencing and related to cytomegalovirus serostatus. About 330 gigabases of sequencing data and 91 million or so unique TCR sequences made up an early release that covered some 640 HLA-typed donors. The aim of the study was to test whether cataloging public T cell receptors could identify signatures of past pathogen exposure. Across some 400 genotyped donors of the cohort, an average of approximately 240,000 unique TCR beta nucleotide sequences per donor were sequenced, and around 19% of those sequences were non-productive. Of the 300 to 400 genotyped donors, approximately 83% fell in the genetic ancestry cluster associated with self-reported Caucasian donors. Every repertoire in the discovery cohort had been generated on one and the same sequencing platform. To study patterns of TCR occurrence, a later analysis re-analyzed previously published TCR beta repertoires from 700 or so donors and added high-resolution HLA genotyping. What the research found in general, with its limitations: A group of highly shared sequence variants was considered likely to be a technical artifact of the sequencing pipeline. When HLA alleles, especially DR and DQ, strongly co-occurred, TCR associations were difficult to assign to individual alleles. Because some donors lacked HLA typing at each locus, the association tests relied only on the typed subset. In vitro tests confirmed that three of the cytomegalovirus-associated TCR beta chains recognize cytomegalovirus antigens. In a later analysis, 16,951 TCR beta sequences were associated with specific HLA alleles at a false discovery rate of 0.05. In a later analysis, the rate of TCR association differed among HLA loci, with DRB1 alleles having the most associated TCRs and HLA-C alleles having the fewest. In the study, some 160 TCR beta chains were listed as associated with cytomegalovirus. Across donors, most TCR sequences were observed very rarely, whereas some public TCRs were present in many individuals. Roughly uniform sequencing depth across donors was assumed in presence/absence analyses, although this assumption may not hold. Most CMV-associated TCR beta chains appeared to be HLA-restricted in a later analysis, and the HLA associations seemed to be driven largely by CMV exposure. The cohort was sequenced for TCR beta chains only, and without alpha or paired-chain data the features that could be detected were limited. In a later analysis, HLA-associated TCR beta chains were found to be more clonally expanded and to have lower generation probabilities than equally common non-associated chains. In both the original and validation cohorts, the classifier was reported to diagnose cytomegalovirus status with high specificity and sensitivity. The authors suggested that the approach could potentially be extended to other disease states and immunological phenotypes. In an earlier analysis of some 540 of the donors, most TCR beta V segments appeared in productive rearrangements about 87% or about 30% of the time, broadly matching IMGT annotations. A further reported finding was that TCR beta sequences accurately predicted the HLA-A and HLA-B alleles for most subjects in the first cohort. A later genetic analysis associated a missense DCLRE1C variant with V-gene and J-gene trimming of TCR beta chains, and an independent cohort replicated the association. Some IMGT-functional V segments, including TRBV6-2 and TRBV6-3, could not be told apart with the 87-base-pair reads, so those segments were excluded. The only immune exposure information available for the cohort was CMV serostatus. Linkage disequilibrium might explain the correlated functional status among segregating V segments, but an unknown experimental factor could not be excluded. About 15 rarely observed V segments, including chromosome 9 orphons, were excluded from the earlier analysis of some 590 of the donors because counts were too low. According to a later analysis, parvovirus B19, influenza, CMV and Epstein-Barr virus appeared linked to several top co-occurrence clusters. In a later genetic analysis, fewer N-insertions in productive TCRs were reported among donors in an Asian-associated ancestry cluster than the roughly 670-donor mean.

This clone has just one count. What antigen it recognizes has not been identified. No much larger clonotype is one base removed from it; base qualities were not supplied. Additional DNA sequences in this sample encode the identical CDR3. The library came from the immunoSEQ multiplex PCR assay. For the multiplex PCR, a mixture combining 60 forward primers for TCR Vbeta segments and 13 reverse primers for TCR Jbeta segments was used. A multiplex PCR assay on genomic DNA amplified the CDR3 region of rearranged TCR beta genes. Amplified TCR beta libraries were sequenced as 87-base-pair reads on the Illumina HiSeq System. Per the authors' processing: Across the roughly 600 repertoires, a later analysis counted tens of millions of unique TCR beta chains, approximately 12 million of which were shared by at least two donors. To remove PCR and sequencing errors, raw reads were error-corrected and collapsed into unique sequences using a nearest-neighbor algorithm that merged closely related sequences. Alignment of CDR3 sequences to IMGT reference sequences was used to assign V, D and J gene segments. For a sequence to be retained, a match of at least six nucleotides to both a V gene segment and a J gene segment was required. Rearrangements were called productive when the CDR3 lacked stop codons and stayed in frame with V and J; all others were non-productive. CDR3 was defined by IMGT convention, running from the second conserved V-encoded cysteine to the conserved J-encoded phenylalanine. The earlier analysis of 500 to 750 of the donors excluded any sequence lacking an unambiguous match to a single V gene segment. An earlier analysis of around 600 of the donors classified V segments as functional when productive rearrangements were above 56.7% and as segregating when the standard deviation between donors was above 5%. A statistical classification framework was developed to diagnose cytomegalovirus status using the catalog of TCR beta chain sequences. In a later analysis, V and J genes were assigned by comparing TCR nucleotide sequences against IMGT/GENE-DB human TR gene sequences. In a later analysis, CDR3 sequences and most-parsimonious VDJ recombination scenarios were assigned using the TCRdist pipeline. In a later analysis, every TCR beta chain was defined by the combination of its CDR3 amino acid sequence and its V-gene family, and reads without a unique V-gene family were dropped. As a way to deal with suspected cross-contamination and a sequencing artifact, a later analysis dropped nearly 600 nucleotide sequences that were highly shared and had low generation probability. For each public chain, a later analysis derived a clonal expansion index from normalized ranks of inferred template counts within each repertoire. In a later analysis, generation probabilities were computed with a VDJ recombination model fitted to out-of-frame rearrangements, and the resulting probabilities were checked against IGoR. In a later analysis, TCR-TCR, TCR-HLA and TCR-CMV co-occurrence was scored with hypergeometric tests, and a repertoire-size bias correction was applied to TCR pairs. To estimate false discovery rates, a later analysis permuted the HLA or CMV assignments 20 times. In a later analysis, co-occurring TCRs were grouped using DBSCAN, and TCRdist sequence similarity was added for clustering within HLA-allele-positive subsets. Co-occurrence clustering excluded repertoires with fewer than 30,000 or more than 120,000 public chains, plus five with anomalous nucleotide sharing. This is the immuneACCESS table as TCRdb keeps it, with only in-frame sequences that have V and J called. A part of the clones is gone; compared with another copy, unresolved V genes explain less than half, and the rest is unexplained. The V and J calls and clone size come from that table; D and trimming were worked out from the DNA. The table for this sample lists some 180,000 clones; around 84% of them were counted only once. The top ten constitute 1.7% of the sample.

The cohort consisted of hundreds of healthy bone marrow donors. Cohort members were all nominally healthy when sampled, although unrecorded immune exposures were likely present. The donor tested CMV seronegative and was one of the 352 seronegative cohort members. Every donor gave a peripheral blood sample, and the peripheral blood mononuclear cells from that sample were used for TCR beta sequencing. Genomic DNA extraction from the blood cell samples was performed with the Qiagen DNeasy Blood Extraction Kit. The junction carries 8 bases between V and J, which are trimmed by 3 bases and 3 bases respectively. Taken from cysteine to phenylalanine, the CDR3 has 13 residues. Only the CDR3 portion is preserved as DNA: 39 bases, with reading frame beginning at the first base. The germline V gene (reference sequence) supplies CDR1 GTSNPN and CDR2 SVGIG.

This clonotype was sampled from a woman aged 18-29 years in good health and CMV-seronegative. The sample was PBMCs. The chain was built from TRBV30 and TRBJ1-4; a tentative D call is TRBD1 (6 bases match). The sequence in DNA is TGTGCCTGGAGCCGACAGGCTAATGAAAAACTGTTTTTT. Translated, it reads CAWSRQANEKLFF.